This paragraph reports one T cell receptor (beta chain). These data are taken from a study of blood T cell repertoires in COVID-19. Whole-study context: Samples of COVID-19 (acute and convalescent) were obtained from the United States, Italy and Spain. Sample material is recorded as cDNA or gDNA derived from T cells, B-cell-depleted T cells, or PBMCs.

CDR1 and CDR2 from the germline V gene are SGHVS and FNYEAQ. CDR3 length: 17 residues. V shed 1 base and J shed 7 bases, with 19 bases lying between them. Some clones are missing from TCRdb's copy, which holds only in-frame ones; the method was immunoSEQ multiplex PCR. The sample carries some 65,000 clones, 90% recorded once. Sequencing was performed on peripheral blood. The sequence was collected from a man aged 60 to 75 with acute or convalescent COVID-19. V gene TRBV7-6 combines with J gene TRBJ1-4; possibly TRBD1 for D (6 bases). DNA for the CDR3: TGTGCCAGCAGCTTAGATCTTGGGGACAATGGGGGTGAAAAACTGTTTTTT. Its protein is CASSLDLGDNGGEKLFF.